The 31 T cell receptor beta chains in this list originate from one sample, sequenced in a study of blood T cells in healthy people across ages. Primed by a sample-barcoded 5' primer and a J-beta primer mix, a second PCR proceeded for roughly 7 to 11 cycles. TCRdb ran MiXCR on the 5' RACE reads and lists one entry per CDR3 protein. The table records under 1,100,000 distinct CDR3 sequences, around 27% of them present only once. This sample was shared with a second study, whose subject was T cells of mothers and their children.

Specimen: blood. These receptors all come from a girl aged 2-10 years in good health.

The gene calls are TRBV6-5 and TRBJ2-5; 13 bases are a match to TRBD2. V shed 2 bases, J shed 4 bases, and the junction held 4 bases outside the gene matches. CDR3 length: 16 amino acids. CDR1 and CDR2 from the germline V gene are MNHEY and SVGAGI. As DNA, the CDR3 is TGTGCCAGCAGTTACGGGACTAGCGGGGTAGTAGAGACCCAGTACTTC. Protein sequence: CASSYGTSGVVETQYF.

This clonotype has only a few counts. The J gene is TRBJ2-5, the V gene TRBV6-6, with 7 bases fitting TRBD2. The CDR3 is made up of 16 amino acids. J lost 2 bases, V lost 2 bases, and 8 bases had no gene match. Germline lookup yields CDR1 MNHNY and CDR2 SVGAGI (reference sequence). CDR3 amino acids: CASSYRRDYPQETQYF. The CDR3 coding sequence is TGTGCCAGCAGTTACCGGCGGGACTACCCACAAGAGACCCAGTACTTC.

Written as DNA, the CDR3 is TGTGCCAGCAGCTTTCAACCGGGACAGGGTGAAACTGAAGCTTTCTTT. This codes for CASSFQPGQGETEAFF. The V gene is TRBV7-9, the J gene TRBJ1-1; TRBD1 agrees at 9 bases. Germline CDR1 reads SEHNR; CDR2 reads FQNEAQ (reference sequence). The V and J ends lost 3 bases and 5 bases, in that order; junction bases with no gene match: 10. The CDR3 is made up of 16 amino acids.

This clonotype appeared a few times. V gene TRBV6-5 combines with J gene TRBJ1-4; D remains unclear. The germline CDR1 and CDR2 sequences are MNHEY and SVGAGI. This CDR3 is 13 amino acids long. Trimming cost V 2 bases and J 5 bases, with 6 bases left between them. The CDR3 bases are TGTGCCAGCAGTTACACGAACAATGAAAAACTGTTTTTT. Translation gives CASSYTNNEKLFF.

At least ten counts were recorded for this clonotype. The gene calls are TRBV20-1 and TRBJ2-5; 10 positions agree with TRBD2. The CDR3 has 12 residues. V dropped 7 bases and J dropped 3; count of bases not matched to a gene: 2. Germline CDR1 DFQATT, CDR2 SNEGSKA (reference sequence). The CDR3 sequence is CSGTSGKETQYF. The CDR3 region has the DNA TGCAGTGGGACTAGCGGTAAAGAGACCCAGTACTTC.

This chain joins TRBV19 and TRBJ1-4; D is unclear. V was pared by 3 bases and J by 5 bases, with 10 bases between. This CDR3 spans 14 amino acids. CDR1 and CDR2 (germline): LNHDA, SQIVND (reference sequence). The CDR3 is CASSIGQLNEKLFF. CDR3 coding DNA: TGTGCCAGTAGTATTGGTCAGTTAAATGAAAAACTGTTTTTT.

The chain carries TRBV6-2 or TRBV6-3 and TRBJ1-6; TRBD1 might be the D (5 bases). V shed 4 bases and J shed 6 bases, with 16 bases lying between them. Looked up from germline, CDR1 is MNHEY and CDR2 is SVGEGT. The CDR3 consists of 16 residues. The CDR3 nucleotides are TGTGCCAGCAGTTTAATGAACAGGATGCCTAATTCACCCCTCCACTTT. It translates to CASSLMNRMPNSPLHF.

The CDR3 region has the DNA TGTGCCAGCAGCGTAACTACAGGGGTTGGAAACACCATATATTTT. Protein: CASSVTTGVGNTIYF. The V gene is TRBV5-5, the J gene TRBJ1-3, with 7 bases lining up with TRBD1. This CDR3 region has 15 residues. V was pared by 4 bases and J by 3 bases, with 7 bases of the junction left unmatched. Per germline, CDR1 SGHKS and CDR2 YYEKEE (reference sequence).

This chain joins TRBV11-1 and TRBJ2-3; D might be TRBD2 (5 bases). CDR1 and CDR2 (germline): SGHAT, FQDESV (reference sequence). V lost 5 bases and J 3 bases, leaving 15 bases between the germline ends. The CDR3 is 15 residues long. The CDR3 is CASSPGKLGTDTQYF. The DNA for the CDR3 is TGTGCCAGCAGCCCCGGGAAATTGGGAACAGATACGCAGTATTTT.

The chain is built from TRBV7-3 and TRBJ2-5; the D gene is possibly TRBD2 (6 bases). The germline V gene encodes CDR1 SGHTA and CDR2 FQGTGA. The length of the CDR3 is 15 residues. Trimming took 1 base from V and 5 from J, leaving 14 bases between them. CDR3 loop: CASSLRAGYGETQYF. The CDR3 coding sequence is TGTGCCAGCAGCTTAAGGGCGGGGTATGGGGAGACCCAGTACTTC. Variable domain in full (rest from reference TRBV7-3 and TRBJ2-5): GAGVSQTPSNKVTEKGKYVELRCDPISGHTALYWYRQSLGQGPEFLIYFQGTGAADDSGLPNDRFFAVRPEGSVSTLKIQRTERGDSAVYLCASSLRAGYGETQYFGPGTRLLVL.

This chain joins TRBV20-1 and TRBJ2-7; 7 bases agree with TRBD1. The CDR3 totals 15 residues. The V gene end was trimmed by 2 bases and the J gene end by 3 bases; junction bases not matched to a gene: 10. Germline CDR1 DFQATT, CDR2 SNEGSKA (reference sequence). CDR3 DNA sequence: TGCAGTGCTAGATCTCCCGGGACAGACTACTACGAGCAGTACTTC. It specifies CSARSPGTDYYEQYF.

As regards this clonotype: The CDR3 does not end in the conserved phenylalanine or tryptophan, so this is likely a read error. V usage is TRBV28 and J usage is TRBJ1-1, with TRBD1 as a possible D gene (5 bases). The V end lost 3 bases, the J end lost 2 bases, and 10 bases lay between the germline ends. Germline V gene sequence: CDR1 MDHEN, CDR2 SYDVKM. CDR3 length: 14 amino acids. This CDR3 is CASSFGAVNTEAFL. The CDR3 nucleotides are TGTGCCAGCAGTTTTGGGGCGGTCAACACTGAAGCTTTCCTT.

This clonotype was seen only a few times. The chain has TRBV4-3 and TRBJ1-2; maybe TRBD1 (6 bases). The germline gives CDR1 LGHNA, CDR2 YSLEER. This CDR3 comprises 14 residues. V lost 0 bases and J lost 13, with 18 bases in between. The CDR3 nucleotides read TGCGCCAGCAGCCAAGAACCCGGGACATTCCCTTCCACCTTC. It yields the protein CASSQEPGTFPSTF.

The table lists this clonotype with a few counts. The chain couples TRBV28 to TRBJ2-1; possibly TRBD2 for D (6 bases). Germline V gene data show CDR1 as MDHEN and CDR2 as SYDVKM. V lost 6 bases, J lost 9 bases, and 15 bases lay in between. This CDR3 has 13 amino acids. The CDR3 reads CASSPDVEGEQFF. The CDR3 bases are TGTGCCAGCAGCCCCGACGTGGAGGGTGAGCAGTTCTTC.

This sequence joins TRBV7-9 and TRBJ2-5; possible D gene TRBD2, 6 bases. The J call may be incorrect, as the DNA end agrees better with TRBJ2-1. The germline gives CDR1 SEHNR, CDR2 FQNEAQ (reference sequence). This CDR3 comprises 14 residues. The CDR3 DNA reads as TGTGCCAGCAGCTTGCACGGGAGTGGGAATGAGCAGTTCTTC. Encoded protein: CASSLHGSGNEQFF.

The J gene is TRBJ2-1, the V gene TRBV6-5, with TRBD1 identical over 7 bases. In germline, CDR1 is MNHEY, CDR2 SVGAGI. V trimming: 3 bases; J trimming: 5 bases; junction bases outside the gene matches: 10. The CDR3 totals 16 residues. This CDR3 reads CASSYDWTGAHNEQFF. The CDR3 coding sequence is TGTGCCAGCAGTTATGATTGGACAGGAGCCCACAATGAGCAGTTCTTC.

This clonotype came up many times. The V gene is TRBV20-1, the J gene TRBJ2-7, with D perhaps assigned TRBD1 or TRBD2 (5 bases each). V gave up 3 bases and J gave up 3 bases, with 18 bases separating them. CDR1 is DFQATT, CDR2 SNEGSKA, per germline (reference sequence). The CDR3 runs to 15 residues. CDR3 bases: TGCAGTGCTAGGATGGGGGAAGGTTCCTACTACGAGCAGTACTTC. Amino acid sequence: CSARMGEGSYYEQYF.

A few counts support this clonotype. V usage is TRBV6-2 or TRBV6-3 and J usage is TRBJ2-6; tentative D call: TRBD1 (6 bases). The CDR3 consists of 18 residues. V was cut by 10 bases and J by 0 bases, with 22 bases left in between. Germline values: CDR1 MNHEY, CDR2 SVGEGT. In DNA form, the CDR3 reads TGTGCCACCCTCAGGGGAGTAGGCCTCATCTCTGGGGCCAACGTCCTGACTTTC. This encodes CATLRGVGLISGANVLTF.

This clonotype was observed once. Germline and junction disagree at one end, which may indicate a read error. For the CDR3, the DNA is TGTGCCAGCAGAGGTTCAGAGGCCCAGTACTTC. It encodes CASRGSEAQYF. The rearrangement links TRBV12-3 or TRBV12-4 to TRBJ2-1; D is uncertain. With the DNA end fitting TRBJ2-5 better, the J assignment may be wrong. CDR3 length: 11 residues.

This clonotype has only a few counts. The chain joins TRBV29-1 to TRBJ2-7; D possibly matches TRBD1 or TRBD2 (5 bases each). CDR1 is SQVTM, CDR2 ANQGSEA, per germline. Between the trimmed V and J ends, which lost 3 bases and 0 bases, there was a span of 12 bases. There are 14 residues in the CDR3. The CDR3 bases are TGCAGCGTTGATCTGGGGGTCGGCTCCTACGAGCAGTACTTC. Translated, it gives CSVDLGVGSYEQYF.

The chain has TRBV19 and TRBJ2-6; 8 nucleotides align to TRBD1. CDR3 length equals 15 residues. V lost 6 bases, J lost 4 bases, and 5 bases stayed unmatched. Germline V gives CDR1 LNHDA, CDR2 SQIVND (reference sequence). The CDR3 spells CASRETGVGANVLTF. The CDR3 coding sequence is TGTGCCAGTAGGGAGACAGGGGTCGGGGCCAACGTCCTGACTTTC.

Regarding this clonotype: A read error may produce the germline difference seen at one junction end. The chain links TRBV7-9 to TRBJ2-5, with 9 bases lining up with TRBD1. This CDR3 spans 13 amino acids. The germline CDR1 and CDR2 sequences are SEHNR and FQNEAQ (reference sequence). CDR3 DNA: TGTGCCAGCAGCGCCGCCGGGACAGGGTCGTTGTTCTTC. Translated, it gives CASSAAGTGSLFF.

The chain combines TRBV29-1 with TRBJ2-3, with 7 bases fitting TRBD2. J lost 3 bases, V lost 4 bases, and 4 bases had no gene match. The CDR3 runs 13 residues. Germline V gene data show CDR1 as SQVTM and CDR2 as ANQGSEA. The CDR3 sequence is CSVGRTRTDTQYF. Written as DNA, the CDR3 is TGCAGCGTTGGGAGGACTAGGACAGATACGCAGTATTTT.

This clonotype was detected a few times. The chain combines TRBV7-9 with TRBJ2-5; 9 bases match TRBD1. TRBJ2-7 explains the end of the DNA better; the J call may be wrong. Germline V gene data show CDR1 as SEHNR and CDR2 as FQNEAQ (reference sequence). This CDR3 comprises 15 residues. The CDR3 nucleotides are TGTGCCAGCAGCTTCGGACAGGGGAGCTCCTACGAGCAGTACTTC. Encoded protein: CASSFGQGSSYEQYF.

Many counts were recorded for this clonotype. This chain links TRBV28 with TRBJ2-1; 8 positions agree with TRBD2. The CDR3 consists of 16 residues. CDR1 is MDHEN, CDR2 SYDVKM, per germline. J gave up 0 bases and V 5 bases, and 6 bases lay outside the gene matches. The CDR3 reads CASSPLSGSSYNEQFF. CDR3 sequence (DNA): TGTGCCAGCAGTCCCCTCAGCGGGAGCTCCTACAATGAGCAGTTCTTC.

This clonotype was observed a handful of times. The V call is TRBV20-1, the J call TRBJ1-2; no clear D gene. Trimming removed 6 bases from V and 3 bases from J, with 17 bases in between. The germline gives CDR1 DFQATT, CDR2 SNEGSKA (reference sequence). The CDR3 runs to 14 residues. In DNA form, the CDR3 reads TGCAGTGCCAGGCAAAGGGCCGTACACTATGGCTACACCTTC. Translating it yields CSARQRAVHYGYTF.

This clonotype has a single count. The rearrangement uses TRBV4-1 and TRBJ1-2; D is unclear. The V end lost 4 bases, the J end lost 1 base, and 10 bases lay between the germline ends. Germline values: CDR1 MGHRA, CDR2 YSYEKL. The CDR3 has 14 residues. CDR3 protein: CASSPQRSNYGYTF. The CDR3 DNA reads TGCGCCAGCAGCCCCCAACGGAGTAACTATGGCTACACCTTC.

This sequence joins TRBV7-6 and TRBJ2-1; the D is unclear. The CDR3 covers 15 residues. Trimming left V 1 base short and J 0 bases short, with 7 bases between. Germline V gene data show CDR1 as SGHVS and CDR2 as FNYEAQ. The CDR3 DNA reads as TGTGCCAGCAGCTTAGGGCCTGTCTCCTACAATGAGCAGTTCTTC. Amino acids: CASSLGPVSYNEQFF.

The CDR3 sequence: CATRDRVNEKLFF. The CDR3 coding sequence is TGTGCCACCAGGGACAGGGTGAATGAAAAACTGTTTTTT. This chain uses TRBV24-1 with TRBJ1-4, with 8 bases fitting TRBD1. Germline CDR1 and CDR2: KGHDR and SFDVKD. CDR3 length equals 13 residues. V lost 7 bases to trimming and J lost 5 bases; unmatched junction nucleotides: 2.

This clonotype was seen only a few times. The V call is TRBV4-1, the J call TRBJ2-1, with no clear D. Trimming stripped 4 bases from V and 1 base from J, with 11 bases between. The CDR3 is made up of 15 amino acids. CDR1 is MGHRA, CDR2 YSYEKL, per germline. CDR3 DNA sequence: TGCGCCAGCAGCCCCTCCTACCCGTCCTACAATGAGCAGTTCTTC. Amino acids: CASSPSYPSYNEQFF.

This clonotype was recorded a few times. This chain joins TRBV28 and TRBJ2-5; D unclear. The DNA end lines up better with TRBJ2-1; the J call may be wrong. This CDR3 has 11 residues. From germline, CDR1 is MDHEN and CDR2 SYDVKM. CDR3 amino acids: CASSFDAQQFF. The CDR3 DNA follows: TGTGCCAGCAGTTTCGACGCCCAGCAGTTCTTC.